This TCR beta chain is from a study of cytomegalovirus exposure and HLA in healthy donors (dated by TCRdb to 2017 to 2019). Background on the whole study: According to an earlier analysis of around 600 of the donors, 150 million to 200 million T cells yielded 117 million unique TCR beta sequences and 276 Gb of sequence data. The study profiled the T cell repertoires of 500 to 800 subjects by immunosequencing and related them to cytomegalovirus serostatus. To study patterns of TCR occurrence, a later analysis re-analyzed previously published TCR beta repertoires from 600 to 750 donors and added high-resolution HLA genotyping. An earlier analysis of about 620 of the donors applied high-throughput TCR beta sequencing to assess whether each TCR beta V gene segment acted as functional or pseudogenic. In the later analysis, no new phenotypic data were used to find candidate immune exposures; instead, reliance was placed on TCR beta sequences and their occurrence across donors. Every repertoire in the discovery cohort had been generated on one and the same sequencing platform. Typing coverage differed by locus: A, B, C, DRB1 and DQB1 were typed in roughly 620-630 donors, DQA1 in about 500, DPA1 in approximately 600, and DPB1 in around 440. Donor age, sex, ethnicity and CMV serostatus were compiled alongside the repertoire data. Four to six DR-DQ haplotypes were handled as single units for association and clustering, since linkage in the cohort was strong. A separate validation cohort of roughly 120 different subjects was used in addition to the roughly 640-subject first cohort. To predict cytomegalovirus infection status, the study brought together high-throughput TCR immunosequencing, statistical association of individual TCRs with disease status, and machine learning. HLA typing covered class I and class II loci at four-digit resolution. The study was designed to test whether signatures of past pathogen exposure could be identified by cataloging public T cell receptors. Across 398 genotyped donors of the cohort, an average of about 240,000 unique TCR beta nucleotide sequences per donor were sequenced, and around 20% of those sequences were non-productive. Of the 398 genotyped donors, 70% to 90% were placed in the genetic ancestry cluster associated with self-reported Caucasian donors. Genome-wide SNP genotypes for about 65% of the 666 donors were used in a later genetic analysis, which treated that subset as a discovery cohort. An early release covering about 600 HLA-typed donors comprised about 300 gigabases of sequencing data and 65 million to 100 million unique TCR sequences.

Study-level results and caveats: A total of about 180 TCR beta chains were listed by the study as associated with cytomegalovirus. A cluster of highly shared sequence variants was judged likely to be a technical artifact of the sequencing pipeline. A later genetic analysis reported fewer N-insertions in productive TCRs among donors in an Asian-associated ancestry cluster than the roughly 620-donor mean. Presence/absence analyses assumed roughly uniform sequencing depth across donors, an assumption that may not hold. In a later analysis, some 17,000 TCR beta sequences were associated with specific HLA alleles at a false discovery rate of 0.05. Linkage disequilibrium might explain the correlated functional status among segregating V segments, but an unknown experimental factor could not be ruled out. When HLA alleles, especially DR and DQ, strongly co-occurred, TCR associations were difficult to assign to individual alleles. Most TCR sequences were observed very rarely across donors, whereas some public TCRs were present in many individuals. Three of the identified cytomegalovirus-associated TCR beta chains were confirmed in vitro to be specific for cytomegalovirus antigens. According to a later analysis, TCR association rates differed among HLA loci, with DRB1 alleles showing the most associated TCRs and HLA-C alleles showing the fewest. The classifier was reported to diagnose cytomegalovirus status with high specificity and sensitivity in both the original and validation cohorts. Compared with equally common non-associated chains, HLA-associated TCR beta chains in a later analysis were more clonally expanded and had lower generation probabilities. CMV serostatus was the only immune exposure information available for the cohort. A later analysis found that most CMV-associated TCR beta chains appeared HLA-restricted, with HLA associations seemingly driven largely by CMV exposure. According to the authors, the approach could potentially be generalized to other disease states and immunological phenotypes. In this cohort, only TCR beta chains were sequenced, and detectable features were limited by the absence of alpha or paired-chain data. An earlier analysis of approximately 540 of the donors showed that most TCR beta V segments appeared in productive rearrangements either about 87% or about 30% of the time, which broadly matched IMGT annotations. According to a later analysis, parvovirus B19, influenza, CMV and Epstein-Barr virus appeared linked to several top co-occurrence clusters. Because counts were too low, 15 to 20 rarely observed V segments, including chromosome 9 orphons, were excluded from the earlier analysis of around 640 of the donors. Because HLA typing was unavailable for some donors at each locus, only the typed subset was used in association tests. Some IMGT-functional V segments, including TRBV6-2 and TRBV6-3, could not be told apart with the 87-base-pair reads, so those segments were excluded. A further reported finding was that TCR beta sequences accurately predicted the HLA-A and HLA-B alleles for most subjects in the first cohort. A later genetic analysis associated a missense DCLRE1C variant with V-gene and J-gene trimming of TCR beta chains, and an independent cohort replicated the association.

The library was produced with the immunoSEQ multiplex PCR assay. A mixture of 60 forward primers for TCR Vbeta segments and 13 reverse primers for TCR Jbeta segments was used in the multiplex PCR. Amplification of the CDR3 region of rearranged TCR beta genes was performed with a multiplex PCR assay on genomic DNA. Amplified TCR beta libraries were sequenced as 87-base-pair reads on the Illumina HiSeq System. The study's own analysis went as follows. In a later analysis, tens of millions of unique TCR beta chains were counted across the approximately 640 repertoires, and roughly 9.9 million of these chains were shared by at least two donors. Raw reads were error-corrected and collapsed into unique sequences with a nearest-neighbor algorithm that merged closely related sequences to remove PCR and sequencing errors. To assign V, D and J gene segments, CDR3 sequences were aligned to IMGT reference sequences. Each retained sequence needed at least a six-nucleotide match to both a V gene segment and a J gene segment. A rearrangement was called productive if the CDR3 had no stop codons and remained in frame with V and J, and every other rearrangement was called non-productive. Following IMGT convention, CDR3 was defined as the stretch from the second conserved V-encoded cysteine to the conserved J-encoded phenylalanine. In an earlier analysis of around 540 of the donors, sequences lacking an unambiguous match to a single V gene segment were excluded. An earlier analysis of some 500 of the donors classified V segments as functional when productive rearrangements were above 56.7% and as segregating when the standard deviation between donors was above 5%. To diagnose cytomegalovirus status from the catalog of TCR beta chain sequences, a statistical classification framework was built. V and J gene assignment, in a later analysis, came from comparing TCR nucleotide sequences with IMGT/GENE-DB human TR gene sequences. The TCRdist pipeline was used in a later analysis to assign CDR3 sequences and most-parsimonious VDJ recombination scenarios. In a later analysis, every TCR beta chain was defined by the combination of its CDR3 amino acid sequence and its V-gene family, and reads without a unique V-gene family were dropped. In a later analysis, 450 to 600 highly shared, low-generation-probability nucleotide sequences were removed to address suspected cross-contamination and a sequencing artifact. In a later analysis, a clonal expansion index for each public chain was calculated from normalized within-repertoire ranks of inferred template counts. Generation probabilities in a later analysis came from a VDJ recombination model fitted to out-of-frame rearrangements, and those results were checked against IGoR. Hypergeometric tests were used in a later analysis to score TCR-TCR, TCR-HLA and TCR-CMV co-occurrence, with a repertoire-size bias correction applied to the TCR pairs. A later analysis estimated false discovery rates by permuting HLA or CMV assignments 20 times. In a later analysis, co-occurring TCRs were grouped with DBSCAN, and TCRdist sequence similarity was added when clustering was performed within HLA-allele-positive subsets. Repertoires with fewer than 30,000 or more than 120,000 public chains were left out of co-occurrence clustering, as were roughly five repertoires with anomalous nucleotide sharing. TCRdb limited this immuneACCESS table to in-frame rearrangements with V and J called. A share of clones is missing; checked studies link under half to unresolved V genes, and the rest is unexplained. Clone size and V and J calls were adopted from that table, with D and trimming inferred from the DNA. The sample table shows around 120,000 clones, and roughly 14% are seen once. 1.9% of the sample is taken by the ten largest.

Concerning this clone: The clone's antigen remains unknown. One base away there is no much larger clone; base qualities are not given.

The CDR3 contains 15 residues, cysteine and phenylalanine counted. Only CDR3 DNA is held: 45 bases, read in frame from base 1. Relative to germline, V is 0 bases shorter and J is 11 bases shorter, with 15 bases between their ends. Taken from the germline V gene, the CDR1 and CDR2 loops are SGHDT and YYEEEE. The cohort comprised fewer than 750 healthy bone marrow donors. At the time of sampling, all cohort members were nominally healthy, though unrecorded immune exposures were likely present. The donor tested CMV seronegative, placing the donor among the 350 or so seronegative members of the cohort. A peripheral blood sample was collected from each donor, and TCR beta sequencing was performed on peripheral blood mononuclear cells. Genomic DNA extraction from the blood cell samples was performed with the Qiagen DNeasy Blood Extraction Kit.

The rearranged segments are TRBV5-6 and TRBJ1-6, with the D gene uncertain. This TCR derives from a woman aged 18-29 years in good health and CMV-seronegative. Material: PBMCs. The sequenced DNA is TGTGCCAGCAGCTTGGCCAGGAGGCCCGGGACACCCCTCCACTTT. Its translation reads: CASSLARRPGTPLHF.